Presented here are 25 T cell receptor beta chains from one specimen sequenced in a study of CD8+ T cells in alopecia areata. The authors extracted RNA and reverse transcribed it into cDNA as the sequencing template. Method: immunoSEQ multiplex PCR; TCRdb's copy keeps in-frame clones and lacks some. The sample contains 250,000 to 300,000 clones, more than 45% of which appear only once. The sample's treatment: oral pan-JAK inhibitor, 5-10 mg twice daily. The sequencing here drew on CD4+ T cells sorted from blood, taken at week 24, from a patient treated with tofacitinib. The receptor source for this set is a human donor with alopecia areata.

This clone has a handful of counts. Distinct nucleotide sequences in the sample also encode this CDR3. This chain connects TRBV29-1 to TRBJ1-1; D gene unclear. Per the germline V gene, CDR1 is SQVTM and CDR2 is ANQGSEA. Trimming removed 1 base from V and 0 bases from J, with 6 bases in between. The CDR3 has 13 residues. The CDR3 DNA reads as TGCAGCGTTGAAGGGCGTCTGAACACTGAAGCTTTCTTT. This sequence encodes CSVEGRLNTEAFF.

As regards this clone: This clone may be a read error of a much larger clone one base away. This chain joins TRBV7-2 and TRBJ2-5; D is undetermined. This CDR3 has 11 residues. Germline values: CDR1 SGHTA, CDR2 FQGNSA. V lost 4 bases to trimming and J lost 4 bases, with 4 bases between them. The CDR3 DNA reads TGTGCCAGCAGCTCCCCAGAGACCCAGTACTTC. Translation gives CASSSPETQYF.

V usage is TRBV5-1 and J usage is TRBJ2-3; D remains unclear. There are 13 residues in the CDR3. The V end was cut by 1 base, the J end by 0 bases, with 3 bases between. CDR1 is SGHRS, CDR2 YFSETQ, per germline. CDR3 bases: TGCGCCAGCAGCTTGATAAGCACAGATACGCAGTATTTT. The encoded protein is CASSLISTDTQYF.

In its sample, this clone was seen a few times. Here the CDR3 reads CAISESHGGRNTDTQYF. The CDR3 DNA reads as TGTGCCATCAGTGAGTCCCACGGCGGGAGAAACACAGATACGCAGTATTTT. This chain uses TRBV10-3 with TRBJ2-3, with 7 positions matching TRBD2. The germline CDR1 and CDR2 sequences are ENHRY and SYGVKD. The CDR3 totals 17 residues. J gave up 2 bases and V 0 bases, and 8 bases lay outside the gene matches.

CDR3 protein: CASSSGGSQETQYF. As DNA, the CDR3 is TGCGCCAGCAGCTCTGGCGGGTCACAAGAGACCCAGTACTTC. The J gene is TRBJ2-5, the V gene TRBV5-1, with a weak D call TRBD2 (5 bases). CDR3 length: 14 residues. The germline gives CDR1 SGHRS, CDR2 YFSETQ. The V end was cut by 3 bases, the J end by 2 bases, with 11 bases between.

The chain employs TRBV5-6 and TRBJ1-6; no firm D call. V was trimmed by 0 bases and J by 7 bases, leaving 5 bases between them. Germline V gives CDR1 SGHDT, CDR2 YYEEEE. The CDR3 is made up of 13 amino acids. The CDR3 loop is CASSLGFNSPLHF. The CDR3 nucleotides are TGTGCCAGCAGCTTGGGGTTCAATTCACCCCTCCACTTT.

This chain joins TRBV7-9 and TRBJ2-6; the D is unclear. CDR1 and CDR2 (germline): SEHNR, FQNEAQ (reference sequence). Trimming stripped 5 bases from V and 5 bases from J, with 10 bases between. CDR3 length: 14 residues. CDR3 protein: CASSPVQRANVLTF. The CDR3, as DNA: TGTGCCAGCAGCCCGGTACAGCGGGCCAACGTCCTGACTTTC.

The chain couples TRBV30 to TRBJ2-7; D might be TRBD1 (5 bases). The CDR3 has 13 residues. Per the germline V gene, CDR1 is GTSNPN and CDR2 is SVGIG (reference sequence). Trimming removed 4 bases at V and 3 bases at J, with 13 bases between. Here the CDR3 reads CAWNVFRVYEQYF. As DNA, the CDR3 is TGTGCCTGGAATGTATTCAGGGTCTACGAGCAGTACTTC.

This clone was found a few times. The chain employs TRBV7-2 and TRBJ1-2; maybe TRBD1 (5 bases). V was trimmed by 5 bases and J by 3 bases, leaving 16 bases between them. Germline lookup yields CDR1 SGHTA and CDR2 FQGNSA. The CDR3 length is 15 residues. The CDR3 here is CASSPGLHLDYGYTF. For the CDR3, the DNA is TGTGCCAGCAGCCCGGGACTTCACCTGGACTATGGCTACACCTTC.

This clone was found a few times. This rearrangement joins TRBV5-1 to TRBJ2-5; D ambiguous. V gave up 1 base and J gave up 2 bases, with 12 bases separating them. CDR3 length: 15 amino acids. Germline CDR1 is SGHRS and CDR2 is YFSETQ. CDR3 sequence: CASSLTHRIQETQYF. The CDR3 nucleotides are TGCGCCAGCAGCTTGACCCACCGAATTCAAGAGACCCAGTACTTC.

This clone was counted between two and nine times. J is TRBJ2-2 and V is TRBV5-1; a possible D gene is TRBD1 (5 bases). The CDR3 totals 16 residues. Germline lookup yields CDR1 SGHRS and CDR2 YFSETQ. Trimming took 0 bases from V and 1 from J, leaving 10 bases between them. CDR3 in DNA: TGCGCCAGCAGCTTGGGGAGCAGGGTGAACACCGGGGAGCTGTTTTTT. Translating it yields CASSLGSRVNTGELFF.

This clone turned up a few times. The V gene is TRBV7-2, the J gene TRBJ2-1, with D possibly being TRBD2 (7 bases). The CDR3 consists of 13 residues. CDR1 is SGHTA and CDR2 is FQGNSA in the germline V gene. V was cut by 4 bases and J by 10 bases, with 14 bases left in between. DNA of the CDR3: TGTGCCAGCAGCTCCGCACAGGGAGGGGAGCAGTTCTTC. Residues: CASSSAQGGEQFF.

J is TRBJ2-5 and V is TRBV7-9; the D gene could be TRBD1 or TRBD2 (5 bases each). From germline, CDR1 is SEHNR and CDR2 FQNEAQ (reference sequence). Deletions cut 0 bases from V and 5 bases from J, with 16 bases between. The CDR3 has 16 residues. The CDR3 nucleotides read TGTGCCAGCAGCTTAGCGGGGCCGAGGGGCGCGGAGACCCAGTACTTC. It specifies CASSLAGPRGAETQYF.

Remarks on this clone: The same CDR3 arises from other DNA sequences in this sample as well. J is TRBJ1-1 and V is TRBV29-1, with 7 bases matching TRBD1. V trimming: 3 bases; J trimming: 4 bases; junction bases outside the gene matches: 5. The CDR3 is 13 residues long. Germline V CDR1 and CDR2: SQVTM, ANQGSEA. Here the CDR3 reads CSVEGQLGTEAFF. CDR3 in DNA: TGCAGCGTTGAGGGACAGCTCGGCACTGAAGCTTTCTTT.

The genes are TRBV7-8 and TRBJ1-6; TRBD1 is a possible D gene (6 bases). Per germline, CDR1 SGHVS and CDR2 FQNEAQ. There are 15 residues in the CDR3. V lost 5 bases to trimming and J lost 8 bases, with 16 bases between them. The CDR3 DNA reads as TGTGCCAGCAGCCCTACCGGACAGCCGTATTCACCCCTCCACTTT. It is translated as CASSPTGQPYSPLHF.

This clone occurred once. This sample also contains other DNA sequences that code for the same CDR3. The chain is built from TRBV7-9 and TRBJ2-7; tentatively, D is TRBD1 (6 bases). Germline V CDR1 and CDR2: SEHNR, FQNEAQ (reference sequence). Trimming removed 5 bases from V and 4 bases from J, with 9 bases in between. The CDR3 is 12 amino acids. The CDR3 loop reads CASSPTGYEQYF. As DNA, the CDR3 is TGTGCCAGCAGCCCCACAGGGTACGAGCAGTACTTC.

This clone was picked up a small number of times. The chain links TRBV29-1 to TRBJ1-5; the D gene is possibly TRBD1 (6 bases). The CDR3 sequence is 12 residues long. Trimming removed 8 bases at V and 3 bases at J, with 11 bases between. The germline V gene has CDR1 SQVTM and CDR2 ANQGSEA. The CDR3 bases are TGCAGCTTTACAGGGCCCAATCAGCCCCAGCATTTT. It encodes CSFTGPNQPQHF.

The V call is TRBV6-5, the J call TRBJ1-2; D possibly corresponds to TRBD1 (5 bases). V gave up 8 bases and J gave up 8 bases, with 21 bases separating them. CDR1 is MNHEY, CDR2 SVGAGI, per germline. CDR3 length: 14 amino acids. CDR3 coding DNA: TGTGCCAGCTCATCTACCCCTCGGGGCGGCGGCTACACCTTC. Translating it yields CASSSTPRGGGYTF.

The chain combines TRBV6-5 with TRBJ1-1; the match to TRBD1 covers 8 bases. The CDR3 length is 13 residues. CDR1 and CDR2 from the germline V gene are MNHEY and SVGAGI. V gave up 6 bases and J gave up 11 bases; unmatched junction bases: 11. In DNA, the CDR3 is TGTGCCAGCAGCCTCCTGACAGGGGATCTCGCTTTCTTT. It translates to CASSLLTGDLAFF.

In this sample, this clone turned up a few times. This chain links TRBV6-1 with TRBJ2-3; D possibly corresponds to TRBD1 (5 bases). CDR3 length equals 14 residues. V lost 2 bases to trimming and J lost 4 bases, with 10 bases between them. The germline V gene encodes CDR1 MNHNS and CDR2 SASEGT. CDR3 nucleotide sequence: TGTGCCAGCAGTGAAAGCAGGGCAGCAGATACGCAGTATTTT. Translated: CASSESRAADTQYF.

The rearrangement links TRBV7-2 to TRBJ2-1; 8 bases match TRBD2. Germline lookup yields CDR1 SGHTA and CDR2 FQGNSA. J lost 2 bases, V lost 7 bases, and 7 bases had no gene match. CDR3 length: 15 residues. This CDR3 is CASTRSGGTYNEQFF. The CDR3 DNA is TGTGCCAGCACTAGATCGGGGGGGACCTACAATGAGCAGTTCTTC. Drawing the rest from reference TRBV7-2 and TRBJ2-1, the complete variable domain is GAGVSQSPSNKVTEKGKDVELRCDPISGHTALYWYRQSLGQGLEFLIYFQGNSAPDKSGLPSDRFSAERTGGSVSTLTIQRTQQEDSAVYLCASTRSGGTYNEQFFGPGTRLTVL.

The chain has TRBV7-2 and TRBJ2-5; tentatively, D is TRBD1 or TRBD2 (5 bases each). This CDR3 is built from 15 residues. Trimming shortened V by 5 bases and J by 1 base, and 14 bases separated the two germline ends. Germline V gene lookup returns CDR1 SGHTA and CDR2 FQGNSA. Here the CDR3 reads CASSIASGSQETQYF. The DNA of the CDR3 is TGTGCCAGCAGCATCGCTTCAGGGAGCCAAGAGACCCAGTACTTC.

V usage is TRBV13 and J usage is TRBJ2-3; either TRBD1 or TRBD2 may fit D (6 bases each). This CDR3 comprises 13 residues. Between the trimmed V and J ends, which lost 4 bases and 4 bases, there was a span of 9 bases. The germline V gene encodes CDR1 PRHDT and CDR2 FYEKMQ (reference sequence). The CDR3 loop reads CASSWGAADTQYF. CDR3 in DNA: TGTGCCAGCAGCTGGGGGGCCGCAGATACGCAGTATTTT.

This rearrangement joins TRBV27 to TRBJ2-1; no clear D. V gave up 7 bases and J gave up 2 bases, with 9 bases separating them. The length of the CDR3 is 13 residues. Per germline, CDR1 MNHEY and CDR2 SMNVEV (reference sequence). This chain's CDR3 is CASTPTPYNEQFF. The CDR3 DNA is TGTGCCAGCACCCCAACTCCCTACAATGAGCAGTTCTTC.

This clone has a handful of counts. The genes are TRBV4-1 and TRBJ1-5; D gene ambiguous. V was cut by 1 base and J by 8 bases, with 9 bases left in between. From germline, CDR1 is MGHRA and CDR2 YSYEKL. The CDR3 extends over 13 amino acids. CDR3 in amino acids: CASSQAPWEPQHF. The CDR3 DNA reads TGCGCCAGCAGCCAAGCCCCCTGGGAGCCCCAGCATTTT.